Sequencing of this T cell receptor (beta chain) was carried out in a study of T-cell memory formation after mild COVID-19. The CDR3 is 13 amino acids. V was trimmed by 8 bases and J by 2 bases, leaving 10 bases between them. Germline assignment: CDR1 MNHNY and CDR2 SVGAGI (reference sequence). TCRdb processed the 5' RACE reads anew with MiXCR; each CDR3 protein has one entry. The profile shows some 120,000 distinct CDR3 sequences, about 18% of them singletons. This clonotype was detected a few times. This chain links TRBV6-6 with TRBJ1-5; TRBD1 is a possible D gene (5 bases). What was sequenced was PBMCs or a T cell subset sorted from them (not recorded which). The sequence was collected from a young man who had mild COVID-19 (a few samples of this study predate the infection). Cell type and time point are not known. DNA for the CDR3: TGTGCCAGCTCCTTCAGGGGCAATCAGCCCCAGCATTTT. It is translated as CASSFRGNQPQHF.